One sample yielded the 16 T cell receptor beta chains listed below, sequenced in a study of cytomegalovirus exposure and HLA in healthy donors. In the PCR, 60 Vbeta and 13 Jbeta primers were used. The method was immunoSEQ multiplex PCR; TCRdb's version includes in-frame clones alone and lacks a portion of them. The sample yields 130,000 to 150,000 clones, about three quarters seen once. Sequenced material: PBMCs. The origin of the receptors is a human donor in good health.

The chain carries TRBV7-2 and TRBJ2-7, with TRBD1 identical over 10 bases. The V and J ends lost 1 base and 3 bases, in that order; junction bases with no gene match: 9. Germline V gene data show CDR1 as SGHTA and CDR2 as FQGNSA. This CDR3 comprises 17 residues. CDR3 coding DNA: TGTGCCAGCAGCTTAGGGGACAGGGGAGATCCTCTCTACGAGCAGTACTTC. The encoded protein is CASSLGDRGDPLYEQYF.

The chain has TRBV6-5 and TRBJ1-1; possibly TRBD1 for D (5 bases). Germline lookup yields CDR1 MNHEY and CDR2 SVGAGI. CDR3 length: 14 residues. With 2 bases removed from V and 4 bases from J, the gap between germline ends came to 11 bases. The CDR3 reads CASSYGRVGTEAFF. CDR3 DNA sequence: TGTGCCAGCAGTTACGGCAGGGTAGGCACTGAAGCTTTCTTT.

The chain is built from TRBV2 and TRBJ2-1; D uncertain. V lost 5 bases and J lost 7, with 12 bases in between. Germline values: CDR1 SNHLY, CDR2 FYNNEI. The CDR3 has 13 residues. Written as DNA, the CDR3 is TGTGCCAGCAGTACCCTCGTCGGTAATGAGCAGTTCTTC. This translates into CASSTLVGNEQFF.

The chain joins TRBV30 to TRBJ1-2; tentative D call: TRBD1 (6 bases). Trimming cost V 5 bases and J 1 base, with 11 bases left between them. Looked up from germline, CDR1 is GTSNPN and CDR2 is SVGIG (reference sequence). The CDR3 extends over 13 amino acids. The CDR3 DNA reads as TGTGCCTGGTCGGCAGGGGATAACTATGGCTACACCTTC. Amino acids: CAWSAGDNYGYTF.

This clone came up a few times. The V and J genes are TRBV9 and TRBJ1-1; the D gene is possibly TRBD1 (6 bases). Germline CDR1 is SGDLS and CDR2 is YYNGEE. The ends were cut back, 1 base at V and 1 base at J, with 14 bases in the middle. CDR3 length: 16 amino acids. The CDR3 DNA reads as TGTGCCAGCAGCGTATTGGCAGGGGTTGGGAACACTGAAGCTTTCTTT. Translated: CASSVLAGVGNTEAFF. Together with reference TRBV9 and TRBJ1-1, the CDR3 gives the full variable domain: DSGVTQTPKHLITATGQRVTLRCSPRSGDLSVYWYQQSLDQGLQFLIQYYNGEERAKGNILERFSAQQFPDLHSELNLSSLELGDSALYFCASSVLAGVGNTEAFFGQGTRLTVV.

The chain has TRBV7-6 and TRBJ1-1, with TRBD1 matching over 7 bases. Germline loops: CDR1 SGHVS, CDR2 FNYEAQ. The CDR3 totals 13 residues. The V and J ends lost 4 bases and 1 base, in that order; junction bases with no gene match: 0. CDR3 sequence: CASSSGGNTEAFF. The CDR3 DNA reads TGTGCCAGCAGCTCAGGGGGGAACACTGAAGCTTTCTTT. The full variable domain, its missing parts supplied by reference TRBV7-6 and TRBJ1-1, is GAGVSQSPRYKVTKRGQDVALRCDPISGHVSLYWYRQALGQGPEFLTYFNYEAQQDKSGLPNDRFSAERPEGSISTLTIQRTEQRDSAMYRCASSSGGNTEAFFGQGTRLTVV.

CDR3 sequence: CASSSYRGEVYNSPLHF. Written as DNA, the CDR3 is TGTGCCAGCAGTTCCTATCGGGGGGAAGTGTATAATTCACCCCTCCACTTT. The genes are TRBV28 and TRBJ1-6; perhaps TRBD1 as D (5 bases). The V gene lost 4 bases and the J gene lost 4 bases, with 17 bases spanning the gap. The CDR3 has 17 residues. From germline, CDR1 is MDHEN and CDR2 SYDVKM.

The J gene is TRBJ1-1, the V gene TRBV6-6; TRBD1 matches 8 bases. The CDR3 spans 12 residues. The junction had 2 bases not matched to a gene; V was cut back by 5 bases and J by 6 bases. CDR1 and CDR2 (germline): MNHNY, SVGAGI (reference sequence). The CDR3 coding sequence is TGTGCCAGCAGTCCAGGGGGCTCTGAAGCTTTCTTT. It translates to CASSPGGSEAFF.

The chain is built from TRBV10-1 and TRBJ2-7; a possible D gene is TRBD1 (6 bases). This CDR3 has 13 amino acids. Trimming left V 4 bases short and J 4 bases short, with 11 bases between. The V gene's germline CDR1 is WNHNN and CDR2 SYGVQD (reference sequence). CDR3 nucleotide sequence: TGCGCCAGCAGTGCGGGCAGGGGTTACGAGCAGTACTTC. It specifies CASSAGRGYEQYF.

This rearrangement joins TRBV4-1 to TRBJ2-3, with 9 nucleotides matching TRBD1. This CDR3 is 16 amino acids long. Germline CDR1 MGHRA, CDR2 YSYEKL. V gave up 1 base and J gave up 4 bases; unmatched junction bases: 6. Here the CDR3 DNA reads TGCGCCAGCAGCCAAGTAGGGACAGGGTCGTCAGATACGCAGTATTTT. This translates into CASSQVGTGSSDTQYF.

Points on this clone: Mismatch with germline at one junction end may stem from a read error. This chain links TRBV7-9 with TRBJ2-7; a weak D match, TRBD2 (6 bases). The CDR3 totals 16 residues. CDR1 is SEHNR, CDR2 FQNEAQ, per germline (reference sequence). CDR3 bases: TGTTCCAGCAGCCCCCGTTGGGGGGATAGCTCCTACGAGCAGTACTTC. Its protein product is CSSSPRWGDSSYEQYF.

The chain links TRBV29-1 to TRBJ2-1; 8 positions match TRBD1. CDR1 and CDR2 from the germline V gene are SQVTM and ANQGSEA. The CDR3 length is 12 residues. V lost 7 bases and J lost 5; bases outside the gene matches: 4. In DNA form, the CDR3 reads TGCAGCGAGTGGACAGGGAACAATGAGCAGTTCTTC. Translating gives CSEWTGNNEQFF.

DNA of the CDR3: TGTGCCAGCAGATCGAGCGGGAGACACGACTCCTACAATGAGCAGTTCTTC. Amino acids: CASRSSGRHDSYNEQFF. J is TRBJ2-1 and V is TRBV13, with 8 bases that match TRBD2. This CDR3 has 17 amino acids. CDR1 is PRHDT, CDR2 FYEKMQ, per germline (reference sequence). The ends lost 6 bases at V and 0 bases at J; junction bases unmatched: 10.

In DNA form, the CDR3 reads TGTGCCAGCAGCGTAGCATTCGGGTATACGCAGTATTTT. It encodes CASSVAFGYTQYF. V usage is TRBV9 and J usage is TRBJ2-3; D unclear. Between the trimmed V and J ends, which lost 0 bases and 7 bases, there was a span of 9 bases. Germline loops: CDR1 SGDLS, CDR2 YYNGEE. This CDR3 spans 13 amino acids.

V and J are TRBV10-3 and TRBJ1-1; weak D call: TRBD1 (5 bases). There are 16 residues in the CDR3. V lost 11 bases and J 1 base, leaving 23 bases between the germline ends. CDR1 and CDR2 (germline): ENHRY, SYGVKD. This CDR3 is CAAHTGPRKSNTEAFF. The CDR3 DNA follows: TGTGCCGCGCATACAGGTCCCAGAAAATCGAACACTGAAGCTTTCTTT.

The chain is built from TRBV6-1 and TRBJ1-1; D is perhaps TRBD1 (6 bases). Germline CDR1 and CDR2: MNHNS and SASEGT. The CDR3 covers 12 residues. The V gene lost 6 bases and the J gene lost 8 bases, with 13 bases spanning the gap. The CDR3 sequence: CASRLQGREAFF. CDR3 nucleotides: TGTGCCAGCAGACTACAGGGTCGGGAAGCTTTCTTT.